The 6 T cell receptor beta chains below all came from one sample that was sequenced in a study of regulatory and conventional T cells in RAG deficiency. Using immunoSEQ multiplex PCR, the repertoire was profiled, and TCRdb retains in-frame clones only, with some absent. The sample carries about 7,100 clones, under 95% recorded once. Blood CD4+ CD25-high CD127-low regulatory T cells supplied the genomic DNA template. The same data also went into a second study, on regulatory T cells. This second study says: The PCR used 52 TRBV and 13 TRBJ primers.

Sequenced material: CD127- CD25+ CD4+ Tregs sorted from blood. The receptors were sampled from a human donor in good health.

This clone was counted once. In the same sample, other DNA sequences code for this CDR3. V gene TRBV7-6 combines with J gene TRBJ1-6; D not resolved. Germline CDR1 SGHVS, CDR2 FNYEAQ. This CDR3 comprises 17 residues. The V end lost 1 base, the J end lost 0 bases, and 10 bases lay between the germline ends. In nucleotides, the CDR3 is TGTGCCAGCAGCTTAGGATGGCGGAGCTCCTATAATTCACCCCTCCACTTT. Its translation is CASSLGWRSSYNSPLHF.

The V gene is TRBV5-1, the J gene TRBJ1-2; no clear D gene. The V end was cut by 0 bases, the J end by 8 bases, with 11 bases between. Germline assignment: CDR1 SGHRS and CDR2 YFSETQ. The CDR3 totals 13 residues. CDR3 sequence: CASSLDSVRGYTF. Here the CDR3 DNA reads TGCGCCAGCAGCTTGGATTCGGTGAGGGGCTACACCTTC.

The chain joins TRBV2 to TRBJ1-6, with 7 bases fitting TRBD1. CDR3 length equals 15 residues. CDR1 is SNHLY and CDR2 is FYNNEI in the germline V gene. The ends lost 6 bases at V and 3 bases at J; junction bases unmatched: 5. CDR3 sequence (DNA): TGTGCCAGCAGAACACAGGGGAACTATAATTCACCCCTCCACTTT. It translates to CASRTQGNYNSPLHF. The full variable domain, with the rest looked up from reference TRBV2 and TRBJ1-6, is EPEVTQTPSHQVTQMGQEVILRCVPISNHLYFYWYRQILGQKVEFLVSFYNNEISEKSEIFDDQFSVERPDGSNFTLKIRSTKLEDSAMYFCASRTQGNYNSPLHFGNGTRLTVT.

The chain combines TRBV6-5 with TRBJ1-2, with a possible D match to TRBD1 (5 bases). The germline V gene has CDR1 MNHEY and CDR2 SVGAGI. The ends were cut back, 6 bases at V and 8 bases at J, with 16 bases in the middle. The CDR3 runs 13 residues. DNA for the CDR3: TGTGCCAGCAGGGCGCCGGGGGGTAGAGGCTACACCTTC. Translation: CASRAPGGRGYTF.

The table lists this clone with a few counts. The CDR3 here is CASSLGLADTDTQYF. The CDR3 DNA follows: TGTGCCAGCAGCTTGGGACTAGCGGACACAGATACGCAGTATTTT. The chain combines TRBV5-4 with TRBJ2-3; 9 bases match TRBD2. Germline V gene data show CDR1 as SGHNT and CDR2 as YYREEE (reference sequence). The CDR3 is made up of 15 amino acids. Trimming at V came to 0 bases and at J to 2 bases, leaving 1 base not matched to a gene.

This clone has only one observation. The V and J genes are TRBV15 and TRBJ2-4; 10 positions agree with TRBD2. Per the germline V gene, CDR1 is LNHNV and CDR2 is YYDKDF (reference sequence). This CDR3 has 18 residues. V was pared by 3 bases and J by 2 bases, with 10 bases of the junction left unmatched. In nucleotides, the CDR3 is TGTGCCACCAGCAGCCTACAACTAGCGGGGCCACCCAAAAACATTCAGTACTTC. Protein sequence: CATSSLQLAGPPKNIQYF.